The rows below give T cell receptor beta chains drawn from one sample of a study of blood T cell repertoires in COVID-19. Using immunoSEQ multiplex PCR, the repertoire was profiled, and TCRdb retains in-frame clones only, with some absent. Here the sample spans about 29,000 clones, more than 75% being singletons. Sequencing was done on a sample of peripheral blood. Every receptor here comes from a woman between 65 and 79 years old with acute or convalescent COVID-19. The CDR3 runs from the conserved cysteine through the conserved F or W. The D gene is left open where the match is weak. Clone sizes are given selectively: once, few, many, or a class where the clone is expanded.

j_gene | v_gene | d_gene | abundance | CDR3nt | CDR3aa
TRBJ1-4 | TRBV19 | - | once | TGTGCCAGTAGTATAATAGCAGGGGTCGAAAAACTGTTTTTT | CASSIIAGVEKLFF
TRBJ2-1 | TRBV10-3 | TRBD2 | - | TGTGCCATCAGCGAAACTAGCGGTGTGAAGAATGAGCAGTTCTTC | CAISETSGVKNEQFF
TRBJ2-2 | TRBV2 | TRBD2 | - | TGTGCCAGCAGTGTGACTAGCGGGAGGTCCGCCGGGGAGCTGTTTTTT | CASSVTSGRSAGELFF
TRBJ1-2 | TRBV18 | - | - | TGTGCCAGCTCACCGAGGACAGAGACTTATGGCTACACCTTC | CASSPRTETYGYTF
TRBJ2-1 | TRBV7-9 | - | - | TGTGCCAGCAGCCCAGAGGACAATGAGCAGTTCTTC | CASSPEDNEQFF
TRBJ2-7 | TRBV29-1 | TRBD1 | - | TGCAGCGTTGATAATGTCGACTCACAGGGGGAGCAGTACTTC | CSVDNVDSQGEQYF
TRBJ2-1 | TRBV19 | - | - | TGTGCCAGTAGCCGCCAGGACAAGCACAATGAGCAGTTCTTC | CASSRQDKHNEQFF
TRBJ1-1 | TRBV5-1 | TRBD1 | - | TGCGCCAGCAGACAAGGACAGGGAGATATGAACACTGAAGCTTTCTTT | CASRQGQGDMNTEAFF
TRBJ2-2 | TRBV6-2/TRBV6-3 | - | - | TGTGCCAGCAGTTACGATGGGAGCACCGGGGAGCTGTTTTTT | CASSYDGSTGELFF
TRBJ2-2 | TRBV6-1 | - | - | TGTGCCAGCAGTGAGGCAAGCACCGGGGAGCTGTTTTTT | CASSEASTGELFF
TRBJ1-1 | TRBV4-2 | TRBD1 | once | TGTGCCAGCAGCCAAGGGGGGGCGGGACAGGGGAACACTGAAGCTTTCTTT | CASSQGGAGQGNTEAFF
TRBJ2-3 | TRBV6-5 | TRBD2 | - | TGTGCCAGCAGTTCCGGGAGGCGGGGGGGCACAGATACGCAGTATTTT | CASSSGRRGGTDTQYF
TRBJ1-1 | TRBV28 | - | - | TGTGCCAGCAGTCTTCCCTCCTCGGGAATGAACACTGAAGCTTTCTTT | CASSLPSSGMNTEAFF
TRBJ2-1 | TRBV27 | - | - | TGTGCCAGCACCTGGTTGAGGGAGTCAGTTAATGAGCAGTTCTTC | CASTWLRESVNEQFF
TRBJ2-7 | TRBV5-6 | TRBD1 | - | TGTGCCAGCAGCTTGGGACAGGGGGCCTACGAGCAGTACTTC | CASSLGQGAYEQYF
TRBJ1-5 | TRBV28 | - | - | TGTGCCAGCTCTGGACAGCTGAGCAATCAGCCCCAGCATTTT | CASSGQLSNQPQHF
TRBJ2-7 | TRBV3-1/TRBV3-2 | TRBD1 | once | TGTGCCAGCAGCCCGACAGGGCCTTTTTACGAGCAGTACTTC | CASSPTGPFYEQYF
TRBJ1-2 | TRBV5-4 | TRBD1 | few | TGTGCCAGCAGCTTACAGGGGAACTATGGCTACACCTTC | CASSLQGNYGYTF
TRBJ1-5 | TRBV20-1 | - | - | TGCAGTGCTAGTAGCGATAGCAATCAGCCCCAGCATTTT | CSASSDSNQPQHF
TRBJ2-2 | TRBV4-3 | TRBD2 | - | TGCGCCAGCAGCCAAGACTTTCCCAGCGGGGGGCACCGCACCGGGGAGCTGTTTTTT | CASSQDFPSGGHRTGELFF
TRBJ2-7 | TRBV5-1 | - | - | TGCGCCAGCAGTCCTAGCAGGAGCTCCTACGAGCAGTACTTC | CASSPSRSSYEQYF
TRBJ1-6 | TRBV28 | - | - | TGTGCCAGCAGTTCTAGGGGTAATTCACCCCTCCACTTT | CASSSRGNSPLHF
TRBJ1-5 | TRBV11-3 | TRBD1 | - | TGTTCGTTGGGAGACAGGGGCGCGTTGAGCAATCAGCCCCAGCATTTT | CSLGDRGALSNQPQHF
TRBJ2-7 | TRBV19 | - | - | TGTGCCAGTAGTATAGACCTCCAGACGGGACTTCTCTCCTACGAGCAGTACTTC | CASSIDLQTGLLSYEQYF
TRBJ2-3 | TRBV7-9 | TRBD2 | once | TGTGCCAGCTCCCCTAGCGGGAGCTCAGATACGCAGTATTTT | CASSPSGSSDTQYF
TRBJ1-5 | TRBV5-1 | - | once | TGCGCCAGCAGCTTGACAGGAGATAGCAATCAGCCCCAGCATTTT | CASSLTGDSNQPQHF
TRBJ2-5 | TRBV6-5 | TRBD1 | - | TGTGCCAGCAGTCCCCCTGGCAGGGGGGAGACCCAGTACTTC | CASSPPGRGETQYF